Following are 10 T cell receptor beta chains from one sample sequenced in a study of blood T cell repertoires in COVID-19. Sequenced by immunoSEQ multiplex PCR; TCRdb stores in-frame clones only, minus some. Counted here are approximately 300,000 clones, 92% occurring once; the ten biggest clones make up around 20%. The specimen sequenced was PBMCs or T cells enriched from blood (not recorded which). The receptors here all came from a woman under 40 who had recovered from COVID-19.

The chain recombines TRBV21-1 with TRBJ1-1; TRBD1 was called by the table and not checked on the DNA. TRBV21-1 is described as a pseudogene. The CDR3 is 19 residues long. CDR3 nucleotide sequence: TGTGCCAGCAGCAAAGGGGAGCCCCGGTACAGGGGGCCCTACACTGAAGCTTTCTTT. Translated, it gives CASSKGEPRYRGPYTEAFF.

Here the CDR3 DNA reads TGTGCCAGCAGCCCAGGGACAGGGGGTCACAATGAGCAGTTCTTC. This sequence encodes CASSPGTGGHNEQFF. The V and J genes are TRBV11-2 and TRBJ2-1; 11 nucleotides match TRBD1. The CDR3 totals 15 residues. V lost 5 bases and J lost 5; bases outside the gene matches: 5. The germline V gene has CDR1 SGHAT and CDR2 FQNNGV.

This sequence joins TRBV29-1 and TRBJ2-3; the D gene is possibly TRBD1 (6 bases). CDR3 length: 16 amino acids. V was clipped by 1 base and J by 2 bases, with 16 bases between them. Per the germline V gene, CDR1 is SQVTM and CDR2 is ANQGSEA. The CDR3 coding sequence is TGCAGCGTTGAAGGAACGAGACAGGAATTCACAGATACGCAGTATTTT. Its translation: CSVEGTRQEFTDTQYF.

The genes are TRBV19 and TRBJ2-1; the D gene is possibly TRBD2 (7 bases). Germline V gene data show CDR1 as LNHDA and CDR2 as SQIVND (reference sequence). The CDR3 loop spans 15 amino acids. The germline V and J ends were trimmed by 5 bases and 4 bases, with 15 bases remaining between them. The CDR3 loop is CASSFGGGGYNEQFF. The CDR3 DNA reads TGTGCCAGTAGTTTCGGAGGGGGAGGGTACAATGAGCAGTTCTTC. Complete variable domain (other parts from reference TRBV19 and TRBJ2-1): DGGITQSPKYLFRKEGQNVTLSCEQNLNHDAMYWYRQDPGQGLRLIYYSQIVNDFQKGDIAEGYSVSREKKESFPLTVTSAQKNPTAFYLCASSFGGGGYNEQFFGPGTRLTVL.

V usage is TRBV7-2 and J usage is TRBJ1-1; D perhaps matches TRBD1 (5 bases). The CDR3 has 15 residues. The germline V gene has CDR1 SGHTA and CDR2 FQGNSA. V lost 5 bases and J lost 4, with 17 bases in between. CDR3 amino acids: CASSPDSVHITEAFF. The CDR3 DNA is TGTGCCAGCAGCCCAGACAGCGTTCATATCACTGAAGCTTTCTTT.

The chain is built from TRBV4-1 and TRBJ1-3; D uncertain. Between the trimmed V and J ends, which lost 0 bases and 2 bases, there was a span of 8 bases. Germline lookup yields CDR1 MGHRA and CDR2 YSYEKL. The CDR3 totals 15 residues. CDR3: CASSQDRSAGNTIYF. CDR3 coding DNA: TGCGCCAGCAGCCAAGATCGGTCGGCTGGAAACACCATATATTTT.

The genes are TRBV29-1 and TRBJ2-7; 7 bases agree with TRBD1. The CDR3 sequence is 16 residues long. Germline CDR1 is SQVTM and CDR2 is ANQGSEA. V gave up 5 bases and J gave up 0 bases; unmatched junction bases: 13. CDR3 region: CSVIHLDRISSYEQYF. The CDR3, as DNA: TGCAGCGTTATCCATTTGGACAGGATTAGCTCCTACGAGCAGTACTTC.

This chain links TRBV14 with TRBJ1-5; possible D gene TRBD1, 6 bases. Trimming took off 0 bases at V and 6 bases at J, with 24 bases between the two ends. Germline V lookup: CDR1 SGHDN, CDR2 FVKESK. The CDR3 is 19 amino acids. This CDR3 reads CASSQEGPGACRGGQPQHF. The CDR3 DNA is TGTGCCAGCAGCCAAGAAGGGCCAGGGGCATGTCGAGGAGGTCAGCCCCAGCATTTT.

This chain uses TRBV28 with TRBJ2-6, with TRBD1 identical over 7 bases. The germline gives CDR1 MDHEN, CDR2 SYDVKM. The CDR3 has 17 residues. V was clipped by 5 bases and J by 2 bases; unmatched bases: 9. The CDR3 sequence: CASSRQGSFAGANVLTF. The DNA of the CDR3 is TGTGCCAGCAGTAGACAGGGAAGTTTCGCTGGGGCCAACGTCCTGACTTTC.

The chain uses TRBV11-1 and TRBJ1-1; TRBD1 might be the D (6 bases). Germline-derived CDR1 and CDR2 are SGHAT and FQDESV (reference sequence). Trimming shortened V by 6 bases and J by 4 bases, and 12 bases separated the two germline ends. The CDR3 consists of 13 residues. CDR3 residues: CASRQQGGTEAFF. The CDR3, as DNA: TGTGCCAGCAGGCAACAAGGGGGCACTGAAGCTTTCTTT.